The 10 T cell receptor beta chains presented below share a single source sample, sequenced in a study of T cell changes during pregnancy in multiple sclerosis. Assay used: immunoSEQ multiplex PCR; TCRdb lists only in-frame clones, some missing. The sample contains 25,000 to 35,000 clones, roughly nine tenths of which appear only once. Sequences were derived from CD8+ T cells from peripheral blood mononuclear cells, sampled in the second trimester of pregnancy. All receptors derive from a female donor with multiple sclerosis, enrolled in a pregnancy study.

This rearrangement joins TRBV29-1 to TRBJ2-1, with 9 bases lining up with TRBD1. This CDR3 comprises 12 residues. The germline V gene has CDR1 SQVTM and CDR2 ANQGSEA. Germline trimming cut 4 bases from V and 7 bases from J; bases unmatched to any gene: 2. The DNA for the CDR3 is TGCAGCGTTGGGACAGGGGAGAATGAGCAGTTCTTC. Encoded protein: CSVGTGENEQFF.

V usage is TRBV7-9 and J usage is TRBJ2-1; 9 bases match TRBD1. Losses at the gene ends were 3 bases for V and 9 bases for J; bases not matched to a gene: 6. The CDR3 is 14 residues long. CDR1 and CDR2 from the germline V gene are SEHNR and FQNEAQ (reference sequence). CDR3 loop: CASSFRDRVGEQFF. The CDR3 DNA sequence: TGTGCCAGCAGCTTCCGGGACAGGGTGGGTGAGCAGTTCTTC.

This chain connects TRBV27 to TRBJ2-5, with 7 bases matching TRBD2. This CDR3 comprises 14 residues. V dropped 1 base and J dropped 4; count of bases not matched to a gene: 3. Looked up from germline, CDR1 is MNHEY and CDR2 is SMNVEV (reference sequence). The DNA for the CDR3 is TGTGCCAGCAGTTTATGGGGGGGAGGAGAGACCCAGTACTTC. It encodes CASSLWGGGETQYF.

This chain uses TRBV9 with TRBJ2-2; 9 bases fit TRBD2. CDR3 size: 16 residues. Per the germline V gene, CDR1 is SGDLS and CDR2 is YYNGEE. V dropped 4 bases and J dropped 0; count of bases not matched to a gene: 4. CDR3 amino acids: CASSPGLAANTGELFF. Written as DNA, the CDR3 is TGTGCCAGCAGCCCGGGACTAGCTGCGAACACCGGGGAGCTGTTTTTT.

As DNA, the CDR3 is TGTGCCAGTAGTCTCGGACTAGCGGACTACAATGAGCAGTTCTTC. Encoded protein: CASSLGLADYNEQFF. The chain recombines TRBV19 with TRBJ2-1, with 10 bases identical to TRBD2. Germline V gene lookup returns CDR1 LNHDA and CDR2 SQIVND (reference sequence). J was trimmed by 3 bases and V by 5 bases; bases with no gene match: 4. There are 15 residues in the CDR3.

This clone is labeled as medium-sized. V is TRBV7-8 and J is TRBJ2-6; tentatively, D is TRBD1 (6 bases). Per germline, CDR1 SGHVS and CDR2 FQNEAQ. The CDR3 totals 17 residues. V lost 5 bases and J lost 2, with 16 bases in between. CDR3 in DNA: TGTGCCAGCAGCCCCGTCCCCACAGGGACTGGGGCCAACGTCCTGACTTTC. This sequence encodes CASSPVPTGTGANVLTF.

The chain uses TRBV28 and TRBJ1-1; D remains unclear. CDR1 and CDR2 from the germline V gene are MDHEN and SYDVKM. The V end was cut by 4 bases, the J end by 6 bases, with 9 bases between. The CDR3 has 12 residues. The CDR3 is CASSSSSAEAFF. In DNA, the CDR3 is TGTGCCAGCAGTTCCTCGTCGGCTGAAGCTTTCTTT.

This rearrangement joins TRBV7-8 to TRBJ1-1; D unresolved. V was shortened by 1 base and J by 0 bases, with 6 bases between the two germline ends. This CDR3 region has 14 residues. The germline V gene has CDR1 SGHVS and CDR2 FQNEAQ. The CDR3 coding sequence is TGTGCCAGCAGCTTAGACCTATTGAACACTGAAGCTTTCTTT. This translates into CASSLDLLNTEAFF.

This clone appeared once. The rearrangement links TRBV6-4 to TRBJ2-3; TRBD2 agrees at 7 bases. Germline V gene data show CDR1 as MRHNA and CDR2 as SNTAGT. The CDR3 runs to 16 residues. The V gene end was trimmed by 0 bases and the J gene end by 2 bases; junction bases not matched to a gene: 5. The DNA of the CDR3 is TGTGCCAGCAGTGACTCAAGCGGGGACCCCACAGATACGCAGTATTTT. This codes for CASSDSSGDPTDTQYF.

This chain joins TRBV7-9 and TRBJ2-3; no firm D call. CDR3 length equals 13 residues. Trimming stripped 8 bases from V and 3 bases from J, with 12 bases between. Germline values: CDR1 SEHNR, CDR2 FQNEAQ (reference sequence). The chain's CDR3 is CASPLQNTDTQYF. The CDR3 region has the DNA TGTGCCAGCCCACTACAAAATACAGATACGCAGTATTTT.